This T cell receptor beta chain was identified in a study of blood T cells in healthy people across ages. The authors ran a second PCR of roughly 6 to 11 cycles using a sample-barcoded 5' primer and a J-beta primer mix. TCRdb reanalysed the 5' RACE reads using MiXCR and keeps one entry per CDR3 protein. The sample lists roughly 1,300,000 distinct CDR3 sequences; 45% to 70% were seen once. Trimming removed 3 bases from V and 3 bases from J; junction bases left unmatched: 7. Germline V gene data show CDR1 as SGHRS and CDR2 as YFSETQ. This CDR3 is 16 amino acids long. The TCR comes from a man between 18 and 35 years old in good health. Material for sequencing was blood. The chain joins TRBV5-1 to TRBJ2-1, with TRBD2 matching 9 bases. CDR3 residues: CASSSFSGSLYNEQFF. DNA for the CDR3: TGCGCCAGCAGCTCCTTTAGCGGGAGCCTCTACAATGAGCAGTTCTTC.